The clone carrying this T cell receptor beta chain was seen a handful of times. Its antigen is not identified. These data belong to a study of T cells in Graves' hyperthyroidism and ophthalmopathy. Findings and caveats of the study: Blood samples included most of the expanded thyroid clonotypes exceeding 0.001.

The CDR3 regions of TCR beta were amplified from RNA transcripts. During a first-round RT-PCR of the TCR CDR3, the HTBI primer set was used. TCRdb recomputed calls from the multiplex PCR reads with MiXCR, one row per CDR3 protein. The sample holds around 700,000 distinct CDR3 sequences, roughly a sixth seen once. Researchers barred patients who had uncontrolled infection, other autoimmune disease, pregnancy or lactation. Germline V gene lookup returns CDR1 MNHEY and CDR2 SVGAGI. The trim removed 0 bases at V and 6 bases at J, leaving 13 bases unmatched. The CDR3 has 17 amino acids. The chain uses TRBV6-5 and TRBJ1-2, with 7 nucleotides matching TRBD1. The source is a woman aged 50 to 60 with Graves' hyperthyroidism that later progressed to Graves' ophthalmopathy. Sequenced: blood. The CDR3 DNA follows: TGTGCCAGCAGTTACTCCTTACCCTCGACAGGGCGGGATGGCTACACCTTC. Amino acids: CASSYSLPSTGRDGYTF.